This T cell receptor (beta chain) was sequenced for a study of T-cell reconstitution after alpha-beta-depleted transplantation in children. CDR3 length equals 14 residues. V was shortened by 0 bases and J by 3 bases, with 9 bases between the two germline ends. Germline CDR1 and CDR2: SGHRS and YFSETQ. The library targeted TCRbeta and was prepared with unique molecular identifiers. MiXCR, applied by TCRdb to the PCR reads, yields one record per CDR3 protein. The table shows 80,000 to 95,000 distinct CDR3 sequences, with 8% to 9% occurring only once. In this sample, this clonotype turned up many times. The V gene is TRBV5-1, the J gene TRBJ2-5; D gene ambiguous. The clonotype originates from a human donor who donated a stem cell graft to a child with congenital amegakaryocytic thrombocytopenia. Sequencing used PBMCs from the stem cell graft donor, obtained from the stem cell graft. The CDR3 DNA is TGCGCCAGCAGCTTGGCCGGGTCGGAAGAGACCCAGTACTTC. Translation gives CASSLAGSEETQYF.